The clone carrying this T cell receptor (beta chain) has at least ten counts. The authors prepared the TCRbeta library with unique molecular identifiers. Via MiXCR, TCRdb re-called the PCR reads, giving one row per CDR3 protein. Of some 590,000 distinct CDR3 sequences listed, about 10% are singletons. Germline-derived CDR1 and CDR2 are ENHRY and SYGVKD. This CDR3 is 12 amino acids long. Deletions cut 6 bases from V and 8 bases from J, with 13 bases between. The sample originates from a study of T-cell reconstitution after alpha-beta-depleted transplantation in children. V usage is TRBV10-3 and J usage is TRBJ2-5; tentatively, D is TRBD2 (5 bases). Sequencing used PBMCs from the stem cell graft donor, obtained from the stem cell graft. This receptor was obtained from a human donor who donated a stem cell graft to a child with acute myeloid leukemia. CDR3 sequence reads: CAIRTTLVTQYF. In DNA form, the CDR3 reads TGTGCCATCAGGACTACGTTAGTAACCCAGTACTTC.